The clone carrying this T cell receptor beta chain turned up a few times. The antigen is undetermined. The PCR used 60 Vbeta and 13 Jbeta primers. The repertoire was sequenced with immunoSEQ multiplex PCR; TCRdb's copy has only in-frame clones and lacks some. The repertoire holds 150,000 to 200,000 clones, with approximately 76% as singletons. The data were obtained in a study of cytomegalovirus exposure and HLA in healthy donors. General study findings and limits: Among CMV-associated TCR beta chains, most appeared HLA-restricted in a later analysis.

The germline CDR1 and CDR2 sequences are SGHAT and FQNNGV. This CDR3 is 17 amino acids long. Trimming took 1 base from V and 6 from J; bases not matched to a gene: 11. Sequenced: PBMCs. The source of this sequence is a female donor in good health and CMV-seronegative. The chain joins TRBV11-2 to TRBJ2-1; 8 nucleotides agree with TRBD2. The CDR3 DNA reads as TGTGCCAGCAGCTTAGTCTCCACTAGCGGAAGCTTCAATGAGCAGTTCTTC. Translated, it gives CASSLVSTSGSFNEQFF.